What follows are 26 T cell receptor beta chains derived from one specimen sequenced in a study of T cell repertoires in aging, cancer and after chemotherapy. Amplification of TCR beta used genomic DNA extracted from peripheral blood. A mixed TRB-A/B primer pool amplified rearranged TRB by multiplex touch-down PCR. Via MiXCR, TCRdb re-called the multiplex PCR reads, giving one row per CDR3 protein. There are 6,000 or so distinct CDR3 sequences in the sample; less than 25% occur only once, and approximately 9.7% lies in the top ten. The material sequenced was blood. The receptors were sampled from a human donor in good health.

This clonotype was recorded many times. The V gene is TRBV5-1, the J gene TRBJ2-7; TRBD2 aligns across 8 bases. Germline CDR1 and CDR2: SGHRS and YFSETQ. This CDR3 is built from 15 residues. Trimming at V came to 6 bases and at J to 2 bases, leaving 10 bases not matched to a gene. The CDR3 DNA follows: TGCGCCAGCACCCCTCCGGGCGGGGGGACCTACGAGCAGTACTTC. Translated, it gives CASTPPGGGTYEQYF.

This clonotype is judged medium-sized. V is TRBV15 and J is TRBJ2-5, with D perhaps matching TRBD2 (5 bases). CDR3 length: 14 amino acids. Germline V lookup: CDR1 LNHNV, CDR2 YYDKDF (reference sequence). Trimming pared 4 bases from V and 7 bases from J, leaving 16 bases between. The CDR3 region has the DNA TGTGCCACCAGCACGGCCGAGGGTTCGGGGACCCAGTACTTC. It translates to CATSTAEGSGTQYF.

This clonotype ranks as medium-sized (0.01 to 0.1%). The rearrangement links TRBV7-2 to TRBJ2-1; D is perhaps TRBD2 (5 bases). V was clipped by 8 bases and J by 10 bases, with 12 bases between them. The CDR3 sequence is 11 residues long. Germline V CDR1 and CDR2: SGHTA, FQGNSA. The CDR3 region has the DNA TGTGCCAGCCGCCTGGCGGGCGAGCAGTTCTTC. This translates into CASRLAGEQFF.

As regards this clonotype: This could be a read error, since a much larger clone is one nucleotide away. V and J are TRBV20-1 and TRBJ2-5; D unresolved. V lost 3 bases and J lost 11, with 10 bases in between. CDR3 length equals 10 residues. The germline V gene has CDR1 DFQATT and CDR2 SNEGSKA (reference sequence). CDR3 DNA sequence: TGCAGTGCTAGCTACAATGAGCAGTACTTC. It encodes CSASYNEQYF.

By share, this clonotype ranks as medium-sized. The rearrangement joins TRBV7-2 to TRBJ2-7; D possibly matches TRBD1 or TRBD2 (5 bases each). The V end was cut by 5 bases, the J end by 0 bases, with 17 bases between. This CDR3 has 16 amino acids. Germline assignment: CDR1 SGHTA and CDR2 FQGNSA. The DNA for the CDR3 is TGTGCCAGCAGCGCGGGTGACAGCCCCCGCTCCTACGAGCAGTACTTC. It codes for CASSAGDSPRSYEQYF.

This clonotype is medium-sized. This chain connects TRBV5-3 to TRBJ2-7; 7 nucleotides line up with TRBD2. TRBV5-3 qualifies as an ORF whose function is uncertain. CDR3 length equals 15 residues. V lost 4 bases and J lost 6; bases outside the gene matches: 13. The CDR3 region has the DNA TGTGCCAGAAGCCCCACAAACCTGACTAGCCGCGAGCAGTACGTC. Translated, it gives CARSPTNLTSREQYV.

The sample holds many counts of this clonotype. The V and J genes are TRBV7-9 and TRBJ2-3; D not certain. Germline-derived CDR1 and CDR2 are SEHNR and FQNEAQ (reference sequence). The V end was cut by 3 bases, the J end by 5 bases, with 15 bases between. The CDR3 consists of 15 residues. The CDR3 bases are TGTGCCAGCAGCTTTGGGGTAGCCGCCCTAGATACGCAGTATTTT. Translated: CASSFGVAALDTQYF.

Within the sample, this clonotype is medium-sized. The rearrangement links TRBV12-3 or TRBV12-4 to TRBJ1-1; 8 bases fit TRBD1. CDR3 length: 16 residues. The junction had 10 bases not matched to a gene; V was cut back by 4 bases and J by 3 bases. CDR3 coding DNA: TGTGCCAGCAGTTCTTCCATCGGACAGGGTTACACTGAAGCTTTCTTT. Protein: CASSSSIGQGYTEAFF.

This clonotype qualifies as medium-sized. This CDR3 reads CASSGGYEQYF. DNA of the CDR3: TGTGCCAGCAGTGGGGGATACGAGCAGTACTTC. V and J are TRBV6-4 and TRBJ2-7, with D unclear. CDR1 is MRHNA and CDR2 is SNTAGT in the germline V gene. This CDR3 is built from 11 residues. V lost 4 bases and J lost 4, with 5 bases in between.

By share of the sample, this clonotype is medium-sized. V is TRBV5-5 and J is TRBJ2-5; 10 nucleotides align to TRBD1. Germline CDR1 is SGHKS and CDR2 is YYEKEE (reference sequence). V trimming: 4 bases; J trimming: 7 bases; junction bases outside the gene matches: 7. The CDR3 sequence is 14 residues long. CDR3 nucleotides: TGTGCCAGCAGCACAGGGACAGGGGAGAGGACCCAGTACTTC. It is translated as CASSTGTGERTQYF.

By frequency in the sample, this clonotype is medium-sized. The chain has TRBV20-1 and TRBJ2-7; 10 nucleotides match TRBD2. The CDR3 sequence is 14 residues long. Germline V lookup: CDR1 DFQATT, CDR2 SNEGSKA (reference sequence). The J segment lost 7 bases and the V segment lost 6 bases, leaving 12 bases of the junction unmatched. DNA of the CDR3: TGCAGTGCCCCAGGGCTAGCGGGAGCAGGGGAGCAGTACGTC. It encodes CSAPGLAGAGEQYV.

The CDR3 protein is CASSQSLAGHNEQFF. In nucleotides, the CDR3 is TGTGCCAGCAGCCAGTCACTAGCGGGGCACAATGAGCAGTTCTTC. The V gene is TRBV14, the J gene TRBJ2-1; 10 bases fit TRBD2. J was trimmed by 5 bases and V by 3 bases; bases with no gene match: 4. The CDR3 totals 15 residues. Germline V gene sequence: CDR1 SGHDN, CDR2 FVKESK.

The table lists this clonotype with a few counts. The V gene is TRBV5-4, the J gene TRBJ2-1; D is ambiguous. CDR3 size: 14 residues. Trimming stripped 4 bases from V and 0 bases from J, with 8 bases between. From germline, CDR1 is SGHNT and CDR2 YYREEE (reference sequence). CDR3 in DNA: TGTGCCAGCAGCGGGGAAGCCTCCTACAATGAGCAGTTCTTC. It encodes CASSGEASYNEQFF.

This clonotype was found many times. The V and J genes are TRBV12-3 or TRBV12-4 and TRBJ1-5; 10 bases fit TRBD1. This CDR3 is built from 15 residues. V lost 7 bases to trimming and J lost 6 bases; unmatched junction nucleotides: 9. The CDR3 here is CASTMKTGGVQPQHF. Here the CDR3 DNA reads TGTGCCAGCACCATGAAGACAGGGGGCGTTCAGCCCCAGCATTTT.

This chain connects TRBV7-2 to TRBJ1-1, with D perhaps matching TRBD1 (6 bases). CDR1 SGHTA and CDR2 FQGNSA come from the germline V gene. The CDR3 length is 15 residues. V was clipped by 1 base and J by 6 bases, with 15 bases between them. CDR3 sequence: CASSLDSGEGAEAFF. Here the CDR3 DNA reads TGTGCCAGCAGCTTAGATTCGGGGGAGGGGGCTGAAGCTTTCTTT.

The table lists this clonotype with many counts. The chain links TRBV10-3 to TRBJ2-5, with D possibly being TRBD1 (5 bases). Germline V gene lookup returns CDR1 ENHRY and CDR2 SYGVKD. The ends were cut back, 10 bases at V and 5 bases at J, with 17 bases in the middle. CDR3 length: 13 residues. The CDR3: CATQGSDRETQYF. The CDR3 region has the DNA TGTGCCACCCAGGGTAGTGATAGGGAGACCCAGTACTTC.

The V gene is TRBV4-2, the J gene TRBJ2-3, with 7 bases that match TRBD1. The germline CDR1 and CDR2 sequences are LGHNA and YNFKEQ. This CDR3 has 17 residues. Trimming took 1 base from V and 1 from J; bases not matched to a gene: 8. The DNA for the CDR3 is TGTGCCAGCAGCCAAGTAACCCTAGGACAGGGCACAGATACGCAGTATTTT. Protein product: CASSQVTLGQGTDTQYF.

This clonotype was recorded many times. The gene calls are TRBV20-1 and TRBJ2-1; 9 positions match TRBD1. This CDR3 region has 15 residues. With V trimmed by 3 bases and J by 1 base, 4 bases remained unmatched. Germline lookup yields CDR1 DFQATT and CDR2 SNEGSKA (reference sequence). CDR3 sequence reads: CSASPTGGSYNEQFF. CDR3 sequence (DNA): TGCAGTGCTAGCCCGACAGGGGGTTCCTACAATGAGCAGTTCTTC.

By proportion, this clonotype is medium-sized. Written as DNA, the CDR3 is TGCGCCAGCAGCGAGGACAGGGGGGTTAGCTATGGCTACACCTTC. As protein: CASSEDRGVSYGYTF. The V call is TRBV5-1, the J call TRBJ1-2; 10 nucleotides line up with TRBD1. The V gene's germline CDR1 is SGHRS and CDR2 YFSETQ. V was clipped by 4 bases and J by 4 bases; unmatched bases: 7. The CDR3 has 15 amino acids.

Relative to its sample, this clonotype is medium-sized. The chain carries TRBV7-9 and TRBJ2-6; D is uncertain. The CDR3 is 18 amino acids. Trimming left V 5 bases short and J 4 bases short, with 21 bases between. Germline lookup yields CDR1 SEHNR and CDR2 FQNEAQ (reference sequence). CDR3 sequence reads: CASSLKVLGWQGANVLTF. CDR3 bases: TGTGCCAGCAGCCTTAAAGTGCTAGGATGGCAAGGGGCCAACGTCCTGACTTTC.

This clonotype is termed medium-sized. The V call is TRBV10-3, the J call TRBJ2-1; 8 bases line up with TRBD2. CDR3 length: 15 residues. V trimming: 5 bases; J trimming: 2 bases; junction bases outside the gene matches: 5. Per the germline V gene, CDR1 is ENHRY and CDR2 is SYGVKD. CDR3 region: CAISTSGTTYNEQFF. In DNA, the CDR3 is TGTGCCATCAGTACTAGCGGAACTACCTACAATGAGCAGTTCTTC.

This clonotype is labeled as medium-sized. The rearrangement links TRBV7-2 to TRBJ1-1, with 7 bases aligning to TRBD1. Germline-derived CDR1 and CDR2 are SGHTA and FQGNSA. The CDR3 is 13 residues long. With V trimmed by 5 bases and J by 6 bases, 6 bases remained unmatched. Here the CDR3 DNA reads TGTGCCAGCAGCCGTTGGGACAGCCCTGAAGCTTTCTTT. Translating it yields CASSRWDSPEAFF.

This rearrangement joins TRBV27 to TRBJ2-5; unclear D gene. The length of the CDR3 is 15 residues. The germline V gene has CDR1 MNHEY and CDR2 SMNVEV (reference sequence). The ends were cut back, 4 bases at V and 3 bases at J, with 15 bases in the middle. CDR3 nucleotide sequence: TGTGCCAGCAGTTCCTTAGCCGATTACGAAGAGACCCAGTACTTC. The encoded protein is CASSSLADYEETQYF.

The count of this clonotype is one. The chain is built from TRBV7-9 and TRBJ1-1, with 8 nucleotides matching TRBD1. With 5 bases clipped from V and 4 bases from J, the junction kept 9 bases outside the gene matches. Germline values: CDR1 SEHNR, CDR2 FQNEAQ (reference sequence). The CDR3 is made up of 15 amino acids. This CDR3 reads CASSPTPGTGTEAFF. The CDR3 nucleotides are TGTGCCAGCAGCCCGACACCTGGGACAGGCACTGAAGCTTTCTTT. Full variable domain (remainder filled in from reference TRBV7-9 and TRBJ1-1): DTGVSQNPRHKITKRGQNVTFRCDPISEHNRLYWYRQTLGQGPEFLTYFQNEAQLEKSRLLSDRFSAERPKGSFSTLEIQRTEQGDSAMYLCASSPTPGTGTEAFFGQGTRLTVV.

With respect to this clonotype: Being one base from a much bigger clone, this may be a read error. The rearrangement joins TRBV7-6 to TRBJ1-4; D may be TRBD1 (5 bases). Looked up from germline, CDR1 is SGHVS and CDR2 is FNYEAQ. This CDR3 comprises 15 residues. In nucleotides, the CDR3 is TGTGCCAGAAGCTTACTCGGGACCCCTAATGAAAAACTGTTTTTT. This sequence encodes CARSLLGTPNEKLFF.

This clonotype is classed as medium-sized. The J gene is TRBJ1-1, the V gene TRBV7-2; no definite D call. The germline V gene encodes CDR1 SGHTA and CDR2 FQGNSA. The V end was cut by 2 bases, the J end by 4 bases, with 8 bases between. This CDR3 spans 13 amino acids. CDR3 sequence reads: CASSLPWSTEAFF. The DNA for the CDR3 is TGTGCCAGCAGCTTACCTTGGAGCACTGAAGCTTTCTTT.